Shown below are 26 T cell receptor beta chains from a single sample sequenced in a study of cytotoxic CD8 clonotypes in ibrutinib-treated CLL. Assay: immunoSEQ multiplex PCR; the TCRdb copy retains only in-frame clones and omits some. The sample lists about 120,000 clones; 75% to 90% were seen once. Source: PBMCs, taken after 24 months of ibrutinib treatment. Every receptor here comes from a human donor with chronic lymphocytic leukemia.

The genes are TRBV7-8 and TRBJ1-2; D gene unclear. V was trimmed by 3 bases and J by 8 bases, leaving 19 bases between them. Germline loops: CDR1 SGHVS, CDR2 FQNEAQ. The CDR3 spans 15 residues. DNA for the CDR3: TGTGCCAGCAGCTTTCCCATTGCGGACCCTTCCGGCTACACCTTC. Its protein product is CASSFPIADPSGYTF.

This clone was counted once. V gene TRBV7-8 combines with J gene TRBJ2-3, with 9 bases aligning to TRBD1. CDR3 length: 16 residues. The germline gives CDR1 SGHVS, CDR2 FQNEAQ. The junction had 14 bases not matched to a gene; V was cut back by 7 bases and J by 6 bases. The CDR3 bases are TGTGCCAGCAACCCCCGCGACAGGGGGTTATTGGATACGCAGTATTTT. Translating it yields CASNPRDRGLLDTQYF.

This clone showed up many times. The rearrangement links TRBV7-9 to TRBJ2-5; TRBD1 or TRBD2 may be the D gene (7 bases each). Trimming left V 5 bases short and J 8 bases short, with 12 bases between. Germline V lookup: CDR1 SEHNR, CDR2 FQNEAQ (reference sequence). The CDR3 runs to 12 residues. The CDR3 DNA is TGTGCCAGCAGCCCAGGGGGGGCCACCCAGTACTTC. Translating it yields CASSPGGATQYF.

The rearrangement links TRBV15 to TRBJ1-2; D gene ambiguous. Trimming left V 0 bases short and J 7 bases short, with 3 bases between. The CDR3 consists of 11 residues. The V gene's germline CDR1 is LNHNV and CDR2 YYDKDF (reference sequence). The CDR3 region is CATSRDRGYTF. The DNA for the CDR3 is TGTGCCACCAGCAGAGATCGTGGCTACACCTTC.

This chain connects TRBV18 to TRBJ2-3; possible D gene TRBD2, 6 bases. Germline V gene lookup returns CDR1 KGHSH and CDR2 LQKENI. V was clipped by 5 bases and J by 5 bases, with 20 bases between them. The CDR3 runs 16 residues. CDR3 loop: CASSYAGQTLGDTQYF. The DNA of the CDR3 is TGTGCCAGCTCATACGCGGGGCAGACCTTGGGAGATACGCAGTATTTT.

The chain couples TRBV19 to TRBJ1-5, with 7 bases fitting TRBD1. CDR1 is LNHDA and CDR2 is SQIVND in the germline V gene (reference sequence). The CDR3 has 15 residues. V lost 6 bases and J lost 4; bases outside the gene matches: 9. The chain's CDR3 is CASSSVDRRNQPQHF. The CDR3, as DNA: TGTGCCAGTAGCTCCGTGGACAGGAGGAATCAGCCCCAGCATTTT.

The chain is built from TRBV7-9 and TRBJ2-1; 8 nucleotides match TRBD2. V lost 7 bases, J lost 5 bases, and 13 bases stayed unmatched. Germline V gene data show CDR1 as SEHNR and CDR2 as FQNEAQ (reference sequence). This CDR3 spans 16 amino acids. CDR3 sequence: CASTRTSGSRNNEQFF. CDR3 in DNA: TGTGCCAGCACCAGAACTAGCGGTTCTCGAAACAATGAGCAGTTCTTC.

The CDR3 region is CASSGTTSGTEAFF. In nucleotides, the CDR3 is TGTGCCAGCAGCGGGACCACGAGCGGGACTGAAGCTTTCTTT. The J gene is TRBJ1-1, the V gene TRBV9; unclear D gene. The germline CDR1 and CDR2 sequences are SGDLS and YYNGEE. The CDR3 runs to 14 residues. V lost 3 bases to trimming and J lost 5 bases, with 14 bases between them.

The chain couples TRBV10-3 to TRBJ1-1, with unresolved D. From germline, CDR1 is ENHRY and CDR2 SYGVKD. CDR3 length: 14 amino acids. Trimming cost V 8 bases and J 1 base, with 14 bases left between them. The CDR3 coding sequence is TGTGCCATCCGTATATCGGACGGGAACACTGAAGCTTTCTTT. As protein: CAIRISDGNTEAFF.

This clone came up once. The chain has TRBV27 and TRBJ1-2, with D hard to call. The CDR3 is made up of 18 amino acids. Germline CDR1 reads MNHEY; CDR2 reads SMNVEV (reference sequence). With 2 bases removed from V and 5 bases from J, the gap between germline ends came to 24 bases. The DNA of the CDR3 is TGTGCCAGCAGTTTAAAGGATGGTAGGCTCGGGGTAGCGTATGGCTACACCTTC. Its translation is CASSLKDGRLGVAYGYTF.

The V and J genes are TRBV11-2 and TRBJ1-2; perhaps TRBD1 as D (5 bases). Germline loops: CDR1 SGHAT, CDR2 FQNNGV. Trimming removed 1 base from V and 8 bases from J, with 14 bases in between. The CDR3 spans 14 residues. The CDR3 nucleotides are TGTGCCAGCAGCTTAGTGAATCTCGAGGGGGGCTACACCTTC. Its translation is CASSLVNLEGGYTF.

The chain combines TRBV5-1 with TRBJ2-5, with D unclear. The V end lost 7 bases, the J end lost 2 bases, and 9 bases lay between the germline ends. The CDR3 runs to 12 residues. Per germline, CDR1 SGHRS and CDR2 YFSETQ. The CDR3 region has the DNA TGCGCCAGCTCGGCGGATCAAGAGACCCAGTACTTC. This codes for CASSADQETQYF.

The gene calls are TRBV18 and TRBJ2-3, with D tentatively TRBD1 or TRBD2 (5 bases each). Looked up from germline, CDR1 is KGHSH and CDR2 is LQKENI. V gave up 3 bases and J gave up 2 bases, with 12 bases separating them. This CDR3 is built from 15 residues. CDR3 sequence: CASSPGTAITDTQYF. CDR3 coding DNA: TGTGCCAGCTCACCTGGGACGGCCATCACAGATACGCAGTATTTT.

The rearrangement uses TRBV28 and TRBJ2-2; maybe TRBD1 (6 bases). The CDR3 runs to 13 residues. V was trimmed by 6 bases and J by 4 bases, leaving 9 bases between them. Per the germline V gene, CDR1 is MDHEN and CDR2 is SYDVKM. The CDR3 DNA is TGTGCCAGCAGGGAAGGGGGCACCGGGGAGCTGTTTTTT. It is translated as CASREGGTGELFF.

V and J are TRBV30 and TRBJ1-5, with a tentative D call TRBD1 (6 bases). V was pared by 4 bases and J by 2 bases, with 18 bases between. The V gene's germline CDR1 is GTSNPN and CDR2 SVGIG (reference sequence). The CDR3 extends over 16 amino acids. The CDR3 DNA follows: TGTGCCTGGATGACAGGAGGGGGGACGGGCAATCAGCCCCAGCATTTT. It yields the protein CAWMTGGGTGNQPQHF.

This clone has just one count. This chain joins TRBV28 and TRBJ2-7; 10 nucleotides agree with TRBD2. Per germline, CDR1 MDHEN and CDR2 SYDVKM. This CDR3 comprises 14 residues. V shed 6 bases and J 2 bases; nucleotides not matched to a gene: 4. CDR3 DNA sequence: TGTGCCAGCAGGCCTAGCGGGGGAACCTACGAGCAGTACTTC. Amino acids: CASRPSGGTYEQYF.

The chain is built from TRBV5-5 and TRBJ2-7; perhaps TRBD1 as D (6 bases). The length of the CDR3 is 14 residues. The germline gives CDR1 SGHKS, CDR2 YYEKEE (reference sequence). V was pared by 1 base and J by 2 bases, with 10 bases between. CDR3 in amino acids: CASSLLQGTYEQYF. CDR3 sequence (DNA): TGTGCCAGCAGCTTGTTGCAGGGGACCTACGAGCAGTACTTC.

J is TRBJ2-6 and V is TRBV2; D may match TRBD1 or TRBD2 (6 bases each). V was trimmed by 9 bases and J by 2 bases, leaving 17 bases between them. In germline, CDR1 is SNHLY, CDR2 FYNNEI. CDR3 size: 16 residues. In DNA form, the CDR3 reads TGTGCCAGTCCTGGGGGGCCCCAGCCTGGGGCCAACGTCCTGACTTTC. Amino acid sequence: CASPGGPQPGANVLTF.

The CDR3 region has the DNA TGTGCCAGCAGCCTAGGGGGGGTCTCCTACGAGCAGTACTTC. This translates into CASSLGGVSYEQYF. The rearrangement joins TRBV7-9 to TRBJ2-7; a weak D match, TRBD2 (7 bases). The CDR3 has 14 residues. With 5 bases removed from V and 0 bases from J, the gap between germline ends came to 11 bases. The germline gives CDR1 SEHNR, CDR2 FQNEAQ (reference sequence). Full variable domain (rest looked up from reference TRBV7-9 and TRBJ2-7): DTGVSQNPRHKITKRGQNVTFRCDPISEHNRLYWYRQTLGQGPEFLTYFQNEAQLEKSRLLSDRFSAERPKGSFSTLEIQRTEQGDSAMYLCASSLGGVSYEQYFGPGTRLTVT.

The V gene is TRBV5-4, the J gene TRBJ2-5; TRBD2 is a possible D gene (5 bases). Trimming took 7 bases from V and 1 from J, leaving 11 bases between them. The CDR3 totals 13 residues. Germline values: CDR1 SGHNT, CDR2 YYREEE (reference sequence). The CDR3 region is CASSSTIQETQYF. The CDR3 DNA is TGTGCCAGCTCTAGCACTATCCAAGAGACCCAGTACTTC.

The J gene is TRBJ1-3, the V gene TRBV2; D uncertain. This CDR3 has 15 amino acids. The germline V and J ends were trimmed by 2 bases and 0 bases, with 8 bases remaining between them. Germline CDR1 and CDR2: SNHLY and FYNNEI. The CDR3 here is CASSESAGSGNTIYF. For the CDR3, the DNA is TGTGCCAGCAGTGAATCGGCGGGCTCTGGAAACACCATATATTTT.

The chain links TRBV2 to TRBJ2-4; D perhaps matches TRBD1 (6 bases). The V end lost 6 bases, the J end lost 0 bases, and 9 bases lay between the germline ends. The CDR3 consists of 14 residues. Germline CDR1 reads SNHLY; CDR2 reads FYNNEI. This chain's CDR3 is CASSTGLAKNIQYF. CDR3 sequence (DNA): TGTGCCAGCAGCACAGGGTTAGCCAAAAACATTCAGTACTTC.

The chain uses TRBV30 and TRBJ1-3; D is ambiguous. Trimming took off 0 bases at V and 3 bases at J, with 12 bases between the two ends. This CDR3 has 15 residues. CDR1 is GTSNPN, CDR2 SVGIG, per germline (reference sequence). The CDR3 region is CAWSVPPGGGNTIYF. The DNA of the CDR3 is TGTGCCTGGAGTGTACCCCCCGGAGGTGGAAACACCATATATTTT.

This chain links TRBV7-9 with TRBJ2-7; 10 nucleotides agree with TRBD1. Germline assignment: CDR1 SEHNR and CDR2 FQNEAQ (reference sequence). The length of the CDR3 is 14 residues. Trimming removed 5 bases from V and 4 bases from J; junction bases left unmatched: 5. Here the CDR3 reads CASSPTGGGYEQYF. As DNA, the CDR3 is TGTGCCAGCAGCCCGACAGGGGGCGGGTACGAGCAGTACTTC.

The chain joins TRBV5-1 to TRBJ1-2; D gene unclear. The germline V and J ends were trimmed by 4 bases and 6 bases, with 19 bases remaining between them. This CDR3 is built from 15 residues. Germline assignment: CDR1 SGHRS and CDR2 YFSETQ. The CDR3 reads CASSRASPRRDGYTF. The DNA for the CDR3 is TGCGCCAGCAGCCGAGCGAGCCCCCGGAGGGATGGCTACACCTTC.

This clone came up a few times. The V call is TRBV28, the J call TRBJ1-5; D is possibly TRBD1 (5 bases). Trimming removed 3 bases from V and 3 bases from J, with 6 bases in between. Germline values: CDR1 MDHEN, CDR2 SYDVKM. The CDR3 contains 13 residues. CDR3 loop: CASSFRDNQPQHF. In DNA form, the CDR3 reads TGTGCCAGCAGTTTCAGGGACAATCAGCCCCAGCATTTT.